Listed below are T cell receptor beta chains from one sample, sequenced in a study of blood T cell repertoires in COVID-19. The table came from immunoSEQ multiplex PCR; TCRdb's copy has only in-frame clones and leaves some out. The sample includes approximately 140,000 clones, roughly 87% of them seen just once. The sequencing sample was made of peripheral blood. These receptors all come from a woman aged 55-70 years with active or convalescent COVID-19. Both conserved end residues are part of each CDR3. The D gene is left open where the match is weak. Size is omitted from some rows. Given values are once, few, many or a class for expanded clones.

v_gene	abundance	d_gene	j_gene	CDR3aa	CDR3nt
TRBV6-5	NA	NA	TRBJ1-2	CASTTQGGLGEGYTF	TGTGCCAGCACGACTCAGGGTGGCTTGGGCGAGGGCTACACCTTC
TRBV7-9	NA	TRBD1	TRBJ2-3	CASSMLGTGGGYTQYF	TGTGCCAGCAGTATGCTGGGGACAGGGGGTGGATATACGCAGTATTTT
TRBV5-5	NA	NA	TRBJ1-6	CASSFMTAVANSPLHF	TGTGCCAGCAGCTTCATGACCGCGGTGGCTAATTCACCCCTCCACTTT
TRBV5-1	few	NA	TRBJ2-2	CASSLFPGQNTGELFF	TGCGCCAGCAGCTTGTTCCCGGGACAGAACACCGGGGAGCTGTTTTTT
TRBV24-1	NA	NA	TRBJ2-5	CATSDAMTRYQETQYF	TGTGCCACCAGCGATGCAATGACTAGGTATCAAGAGACCCAGTACTTC
TRBV11-3	NA	NA	TRBJ1-3	CASSLGPGTGNTIYF	TGTGCCAGCAGCTTAGGACCAGGAACTGGAAACACCATATATTTT
TRBV5-8	NA	NA	TRBJ1-1	CASSLVGPIMNTEAFF	TGTGCCAGCAGCTTGGTGGGGCCTATCATGAACACTGAAGCTTTCTTT
TRBV6-6	NA	NA	TRBJ1-2	CASSYWAYGYTF	TGTGCCAGCAGTTACTGGGCCTATGGCTACACCTTC
TRBV9	NA	TRBD2	TRBJ2-7	CASSEGGLAAHEQYF	TGTGCCAGCAGCGAGGGGGGACTAGCGGCCCACGAGCAGTACTTC
TRBV20-1	few	NA	TRBJ1-1	CSASRVDRNTEAFF	TGCAGTGCTAGTCGGGTAGACAGGAACACTGAAGCTTTCTTT
TRBV5-1	once	TRBD1	TRBJ1-1	CASSPTRGVNTEAFF	TGCGCCAGCAGCCCTACCAGGGGGGTGAACACTGAAGCTTTCTTT
TRBV11-2	NA	TRBD1	TRBJ2-7	CASSLDRDREYF	TGTGCCAGCAGCTTAGACCGGGACAGGGAGTACTTC
TRBV19	NA	TRBD2	TRBJ2-3	CASSATSGGWPDTQYF	TGTGCCAGTAGTGCAACTAGCGGGGGGTGGCCAGATACGCAGTATTTT
TRBV5-4	NA	NA	TRBJ1-3	CASSLQGSGNTIYF	TGTGCCAGCAGCCTGCAGGGCTCTGGAAACACCATATATTTT
TRBV10-3	NA	NA	TRBJ1-5	CAISESGGPNQPQHF	TGTGCCATCAGTGAGTCGGGGGGACCCAATCAGCCCCAGCATTTT
TRBV4-1	NA	TRBD1	TRBJ1-2	CASSRDRTNDYGYTF	TGCGCCAGCAGCCGGGACAGGACCAATGACTATGGCTACACCTTC
TRBV5-1	NA	TRBD2	TRBJ2-3	CASSLSRGGVSDTQYF	TGCGCCAGCAGCTTGTCCCGCGGGGGGGTCTCAGATACGCAGTATTTT
TRBV5-6	NA	NA	TRBJ2-7	CASSRTDSSYEQYF	TGTGCCAGCAGCCGGACAGACAGCTCCTACGAGCAGTACTTC